Listed here is a single T cell receptor beta chain. Its antigen is not known. The junction had 4 bases not matched to a gene; V was cut back by 5 bases and J by 8 bases. The germline V gene encodes CDR1 MDHEN and CDR2 SYDVKM. The CDR3 runs to 12 residues. This entry is derived from a study of CD8 T cells in Susac syndrome. Study results and caveats: Acknowledgment was made by the study that its TCR sequencing and HLA analysis involved a relatively small number of individuals.

Reverse transcription of about 0.5 to 1 ug RNA was carried out with random hexamers. Amplification of TCR beta CDR3 spanned 54 Vbeta and 13 Jbeta via immunoSEQ multiplex PCR. TCRdb itself ran the immunoSEQ multiplex PCR reads through MiXCR, one entry per CDR3 protein. The data contain about 180,000 distinct CDR3 sequences, 93% of them singletons. The study sequenced TCR beta in blood CD8+ and CD4+ T cells. Those who served as multiple sclerosis controls were treatment-naive patients with stable or active relapsing-remitting disease. The chain employs TRBV28 and TRBJ1-2; 8 bases agree with TRBD1. The receptor comes from a human donor with multiple sclerosis. The material sequenced was CD4+ T cells from PBMCs. CDR3 region: CASSTTGVGYTF. The DNA of the CDR3 is TGTGCCAGCAGTACGACAGGGGTCGGCTACACCTTC.